Sequencing of this T cell receptor beta chain was carried out in a study of blood T cell repertoires in COVID-19. Background on the study: The study drew acute and convalescent COVID-19 samples from the United States, Italy and Spain. PBMCs, B-cell-depleted T cells, or T cells provided the cDNA or gDNA that made up the material.

Per the original data handling: Researchers report that nucleated cell counts were estimated from reference gene primer amplification. Assay: immunoSEQ multiplex PCR; the TCRdb copy retains only in-frame clones and omits some. That table is the source of V, J and clone size, and D and trimming were worked out from the DNA. Of around 100,000 clones in the sample, roughly 82% were seen once. Sequences were obtained from peripheral blood. The sequence came from a human donor in a cohort sampled during active COVID-19.

As DNA, the CDR3 is TGTGCCAGCAAGTCAAGGGGTTCCTACGAGCAGTACTTC. Amino acids: CASKSRGSYEQYF. The V and J genes are TRBV27 and TRBJ2-7, with D possibly TRBD1 on 5 matching bases. CDR3 length equals 13 residues. V gave up 7 bases and J gave up 1 base, with 11 bases separating them. Germline V CDR1 and CDR2: MNHEY, SMNVEV (reference sequence).